This is a list of T cell receptor beta chains from one sample in a study of cytomegalovirus exposure and HLA in healthy donors. Clones were read by immunoSEQ multiplex PCR, and TCRdb kept only the in-frame ones, dropping some. The sample consists of over 85,000 clones, around four fifths of them appearing once. The sequencing input was PBMCs. The receptor set was obtained from a man aged 40-49 years in good health and CMV-seronegative. Both conserved end residues are part of each CDR3. A D gene is named only where the DNA matches it firmly. Clone size appears in some rows only: once, few, many, or a class for an expanded clone.

CDR3aa,CDR3nt,abundance,v_gene,j_gene,d_gene
CASSTGRGANTEAFF,TGTGCCAGTAGCACCGGCAGGGGGGCGAACACTGAAGCTTTCTTT,NA,TRBV19,TRBJ1-1,TRBD1
CASSLQGNQPQHF,TGCGCCAGCAGCTTACAGGGAAATCAGCCCCAGCATTTT,NA,TRBV5-1,TRBJ1-5,NA
CASSLGGTGEETQYF,TGCGCCAGCAGCTTGGGCGGGACAGGGGAAGAGACCCAGTACTTC,NA,TRBV5-1,TRBJ2-5,TRBD1
CASSPTGVEEQYF,TGTGCCAGCAGTCCGACAGGTGTTGAGGAGCAGTACTTC,NA,TRBV6-5,TRBJ2-7,NA
CASSFGGGNTIYF,TGTGCCAGCAGCTTCGGGGGGGGAAACACCATATATTTT,NA,TRBV11-2,TRBJ1-3,NA
CATQGVPFDEQYF,TGTGCCACTCAGGGGGTACCCTTCGACGAGCAGTACTTC,few,TRBV19,TRBJ2-7,TRBD1
CAIRGTDAGNTIYF,TGTGCCATCAGGGGGACAGATGCCGGAAACACCATATATTTT,NA,TRBV10-3,TRBJ1-3,TRBD1
CASIMPISGASTDTQYF,TGTGCCAGCATAATGCCGATCAGCGGAGCGAGCACAGATACGCAGTATTTT,NA,TRBV21-1,TRBJ2-3,NA
CASSHPTGGHTEAFF,TGCGCCAGCAGCCACCCCACCGGCGGTCACACTGAAGCTTTCTTT,NA,TRBV4-1,TRBJ1-1,NA
CASRPDSGANYGYTF,TGTGCCAGCAGACCCGACTCCGGAGCTAACTATGGCTACACCTTC,NA,TRBV6-4,TRBJ1-2,NA
CASSGVNTYEQYF,TGCGCCAGCAGTGGAGTCAATACCTACGAGCAGTACTTC,once,TRBV5-1,TRBJ2-7,NA
CASSVGAGGSYEQYF,TGTGCCAGCAGTGTTGGAGCGGGGGGATCCTACGAGCAGTACTTC,NA,TRBV6-4,TRBJ2-7,TRBD2
CASKDTTNTGELFF,TGTGCCAGCAAAGACACGACGAACACCGGGGAGCTGTTTTTT,NA,TRBV6-4,TRBJ2-2,NA
CASSLGGRPSNEQFF,TGTGCCAGCAGCTTAGGCGGGCGCCCCTCCAATGAGCAGTTCTTC,NA,TRBV11-2,TRBJ2-1,NA
CASSLEHRTAAYEQYF,TGTGCCAGCAGCTTAGAGCACCGGACTGCAGCCTACGAGCAGTACTTC,NA,TRBV7-6,TRBJ2-7,NA
CASSYSLKGVEQYF,TGTGCCAGCAGTTACTCGTTAAAGGGAGTCGAGCAGTACTTC,few,TRBV6-5,TRBJ2-7,NA
CASSEGQADNQPQHF,TGTGCCAGCAGCGAAGGACAGGCGGACAATCAGCCCCAGCATTTT,NA,TRBV9,TRBJ1-5,TRBD1
CASSKGTVAHEKLFF,TGTGCCAGCAGCAAAGGGACAGTTGCCCATGAAAAACTGTTTTTT,NA,TRBV7-2,TRBJ1-4,TRBD1
CASSVSGGQREQYF,TGTGCCAGCAGCGTTAGTGGGGGACAGAGGGAGCAGTACTTC,NA,TRBV9,TRBJ2-7,TRBD1
CASSPVYSNQPQHF,TGTGCCAGCTCACCAGTTTATAGCAATCAGCCCCAGCATTTT,once,TRBV18,TRBJ1-5,NA
CASSFRSPANYGYTF,TGTGCCAGTAGTTTCCGTTCGCCAGCTAACTATGGCTACACCTTC,NA,TRBV19,TRBJ1-2,NA
CASSLAVGAVLEAFF,TGTGCCAGCAGCTTAGCGGTTGGGGCAGTACTCGAAGCTTTCTTT,NA,TRBV7-9,TRBJ1-1,NA
CASRDVGTDSSYNSPLHF,TGCGCCAGCAGGGACGTCGGGACAGATAGCTCCTATAATTCACCCCTCCACTTT,NA,TRBV23-1,TRBJ1-6,TRBD1
CASSLAGGSEKLFF,TGCGCCAGCAGCTTGGCAGGTGGTAGTGAAAAACTGTTTTTT,few,TRBV5-1,TRBJ1-4,NA
CAITMGQGYEQYF,TGTGCCATCACTATGGGACAGGGTTACGAGCAGTACTTC,NA,TRBV10-3,TRBJ2-7,TRBD1
CASRRESGTGYGYTF,TGTGCCAGCAGGAGAGAGTCAGGGACAGGCTATGGCTACACCTTC,NA,TRBV6-1,TRBJ1-2,TRBD1
CASSLRPAGDIQYF,TGCGCCAGCAGCCTGCGTCCCGCCGGGGACATTCAGTACTTC,NA,TRBV4-3,TRBJ2-4,NA
CASILPSDYNSPLHF,TGTGCCAGCATCCTGCCATCAGACTATAATTCACCCCTCCACTTT,NA,TRBV6-1,TRBJ1-6,NA
CASSEKGAFYNEQFF,TGTGCCAGCAGTGAAAAGGGGGCCTTCTACAATGAGCAGTTCTTC,NA,TRBV2,TRBJ2-1,TRBD1
CASRVSLFRNQPQHF,TGTGCCAGCAGGGTATCCCTTTTTCGGAATCAGCCCCAGCATTTT,NA,TRBV2,TRBJ1-5,NA
CASSFGSATGGYGYTF,TGTGCCAGCAGCTTTGGCTCTGCGACAGGCGGCTATGGCTACACCTTC,NA,TRBV5-4,TRBJ1-2,NA
CASSSDRRDTGELFF,TGTGCCAGTAGTTCCGACCGCAGGGATACCGGGGAGCTGTTTTTT,few,TRBV19,TRBJ2-2,NA
CSSSLTGADTEAFF,TGTTCCAGCAGCTTAACAGGGGCGGACACTGAAGCTTTCTTT,few,TRBV7-3,TRBJ1-1,TRBD1
CASSYVSGGGYTF,TGTGCCAGCAGCTACGTTTCAGGGGGGGGCTACACCTTC,NA,TRBV5-6,TRBJ1-2,TRBD1
CASSPGDRPPLHF,TGCGCCAGCAGCCCAGGGGATCGGCCACCCCTCCACTTT,NA,TRBV5-1,TRBJ1-6,NA
CASSPPVRGNNEQFF,TGTGCCAGCTCACCACCCGTCAGGGGAAACAATGAGCAGTTCTTC,NA,TRBV18,TRBJ2-1,NA
CASSVAGLASSETQYF,TGCGCCAGCAGCGTAGCGGGACTAGCGTCGTCAGAGACCCAGTACTTC,NA,TRBV5-1,TRBJ2-5,TRBD2
CASSLGQTNEKLFF,TGTGCCAGCAGCCTGGGACAGACTAATGAAAAACTGTTTTTT,few,TRBV13,TRBJ1-4,TRBD1
CAWRGLIGGGAGELFF,TGTGCCTGGAGGGGGCTGATTGGAGGGGGGGCCGGGGAGCTGTTTTTT,NA,TRBV30,TRBJ2-2,NA
CASSYGSAEVGKQYF,TGTGCCAGCAGCTACGGGTCCGCCGAGGTGGGTAAGCAGTACTTC,NA,TRBV7-9,TRBJ2-7,NA
CASRGEAPRSTNYGYTF,TGTGCCAGTAGAGGCGAGGCGCCCCGTTCGACTAACTATGGCTACACCTTC,once,TRBV19,TRBJ1-2,NA
CASSVRVRENTGELFF,TGTGCCAGCAGCGTAAGGGTCAGGGAGAACACCGGGGAGCTGTTTTTT,NA,TRBV9,TRBJ2-2,NA
CASAPPTGDGYEQYF,TGCGCCAGCGCGCCCCCGACAGGTGATGGCTACGAGCAGTACTTC,NA,TRBV5-1,TRBJ2-7,NA
CASSDSTGSTDTQYF,TGTGCCAGCAGTGACTCGACAGGGAGCACAGATACGCAGTATTTT,NA,TRBV6-4,TRBJ2-3,TRBD1
CASSPEVGTYNEQFF,TGCGCCAGCAGCCCTGAGGTAGGAACATACAATGAGCAGTTCTTC,NA,TRBV5-1,TRBJ2-1,NA
CASSLLSRQNTEAFF,TGTGCCAGCAGCCTTCTCTCCAGGCAGAACACTGAAGCTTTCTTT,NA,TRBV16,TRBJ1-1,NA
CASSRGQETNEKLFF,TGTGCCAGCAGCCGAGGACAGGAAACTAATGAAAAACTGTTTTTT,NA,TRBV5-8,TRBJ1-4,TRBD1
CASSIQQGLYNEQFF,TGTGCCAGTAGTATACAACAGGGTCTATACAATGAGCAGTTCTTC,NA,TRBV19,TRBJ2-1,NA
CASSPGTDAYEQYF,TGTGCCAGCTCACCCGGGACAGACGCCTACGAGCAGTACTTC,NA,TRBV18,TRBJ2-7,TRBD1
CASSLAGTGPTGTEAFF,TGCGCCAGCAGCTTGGCCGGGACAGGGCCGACGGGCACTGAAGCTTTCTTT,NA,TRBV5-1,TRBJ1-1,TRBD1
CASSPGLTLMSYEQYF,TGCGCCAGCAGCCCAGGGTTAACCTTGATGAGTTACGAGCAGTACTTC,NA,TRBV5-1,TRBJ2-7,NA
CASSRAEEQVNHGYTF,TGTGCCAGCAGCCGAGCGGAGGAACAAGTTAACCATGGCTACACCTTC,NA,TRBV7-9,TRBJ1-2,NA
CASSPGTANQPQHF,TGTGCCAGCAGCCCCGGGACAGCGAATCAGCCCCAGCATTTT,NA,TRBV7-9,TRBJ1-5,TRBD1